This T cell receptor beta chain was captured in a study of regulatory T cells in long-lasting Graves disease. Per germline, CDR1 MNHNS and CDR2 SASEGT. V was cut by 6 bases and J by 4 bases, with 12 bases left in between. This CDR3 region has 13 residues. Arm-PCR of CDR3 regions and iRepertoire HTBI primers were the basis on which TCR beta libraries were built. Each CDR3 protein gets one entry after TCRdb re-called the multiplex PCR reads with MiXCR. The table lists 200,000 to 250,000 distinct CDR3 sequences, about 19% of them singletons. Time point meaning: newly diagnosed GD, antithyroid drugs for less than 3 months. After RNA was extracted from PBMCs, the TCR library was made from it. The EDTA tubes were filled with around 9.1 milliliters of drawn peripheral blood.

The chain has TRBV6-1 and TRBJ1-2; D possibly corresponds to TRBD1 (6 bases). Here the sequenced sample was peripheral blood mononuclear cells (PBMCs), taken at new diagnosis, from a patient treated with antithyroid drugs. The receptor comes from a female donor with Graves disease. Written as DNA, the CDR3 is TGTGCCAGCAGCATAGGACAGCCCTATGGCTACACCTTC. Its protein is CASSIGQPYGYTF.